These 12 T cell receptor beta chains came from one sample sequenced in a study of blood T cells in healthy people across ages. Using a J-beta primer mix together with a sample-barcoded 5' primer, a second PCR was run for roughly 7 to 11 cycles. Each CDR3 protein gets one entry after TCRdb re-called the 5' RACE reads with MiXCR. The sample has around 1.7 million distinct CDR3 sequences, roughly 30% seen once. Sequenced material: blood. The receptors come from a woman aged 25 to 39 in good health.

The chain carries TRBV10-3 and TRBJ2-3, with D uncertain. The CDR3 is made up of 15 amino acids. V was trimmed by 0 bases and J by 2 bases, leaving 9 bases between them. Germline CDR1 is ENHRY and CDR2 is SYGVKD. The CDR3 reads CAISESGHSTDTQYF. The CDR3 DNA reads as TGTGCCATCAGTGAGTCCGGCCACTCCACAGATACGCAGTATTTT.

This clonotype has a handful of counts. The rearrangement joins TRBV27 to TRBJ1-2, with 8 bases fitting TRBD1. Germline assignment: CDR1 MNHEY and CDR2 SMNVEV (reference sequence). V shed 7 bases, J shed 6 bases, and the junction held 7 bases outside the gene matches. The CDR3 has 13 amino acids. The CDR3 loop is CASNPGQGDGYTF. The CDR3 DNA reads TGTGCCAGCAACCCCGGACAGGGCGATGGCTACACCTTC.

The chain joins TRBV21-1 to TRBJ2-7; the table assigns TRBD2, which was not confirmed against the DNA. TRBV21-1 is classified as a pseudogene. This CDR3 region has 16 residues. The CDR3 nucleotides are TGTGCCAGCAGCAAAAGGTCGGGACGGCCGTCCTACGAGCAGTACTTC. Translating it yields CASSKRSGRPSYEQYF.

The CDR3 region has the DNA TGTGCCAGCAGCCGAGTCGCGGACGTCGGCGGCGAGCAGTACTTC. Translated, it gives CASSRVADVGGEQYF. This chain links TRBV5-5 with TRBJ2-4; D unclear. The J call may be faulty, since TRBJ2-7 better matches the DNA end. CDR1 is SGHKS and CDR2 is YYEKEE in the germline V gene (reference sequence). The CDR3 sequence is 15 residues long.

Notes on this clonotype: The DNA is left out, because the CDR3 cannot be placed on it with certainty; the CDR3 is given as TCRdb lists it. This sequence joins TRBV29-1 and TRBJ2-5; the tabulated D call, TRBD2, remains unverified against the DNA. The CDR3 length equals 23 residues, ends included. Germline V gene data show CDR1 as SQVTM and CDR2 as ANQGSEA. Here the CDR3 reads CSGGDGGDYGCTFGSGTSGTQYF.

The chain has TRBV5-1 and TRBJ2-1; TRBD2 agrees at 11 bases. After removal of 3 bases from V and 5 bases from J, the junction contained 7 bases not matched to a gene. Looked up from germline, CDR1 is SGHRS and CDR2 is YFSETQ. The CDR3 totals 16 residues. DNA of the CDR3: TGCGCCAGCAGCTCCGAGTCGGGACTAGCGGACAATGAGCAGTTCTTC. As protein: CASSSESGLADNEQFF.

This clonotype showed up many times. This sequence joins TRBV5-1 and TRBJ2-1; TRBD1 agrees at 10 bases. J gave up 8 bases and V 4 bases, and 6 bases lay outside the gene matches. Germline CDR1 reads SGHRS; CDR2 reads YFSETQ. This CDR3 contains 14 residues. The CDR3 region is CASSLGQGFDEQFF. The CDR3, as DNA: TGCGCCAGCAGCCTGGGACAGGGGTTTGATGAGCAGTTCTTC.

This clonotype turned up a few times. V gene TRBV18 combines with J gene TRBJ2-7, with D hard to call. Trimming took 4 bases from V and 4 from J, leaving 20 bases between them. Germline loops: CDR1 KGHSH, CDR2 LQKENI. This CDR3 is 16 amino acids long. CDR3 sequence: CASSRVADGKGYEQYF. CDR3 coding DNA: TGTGCCAGCTCACGGGTGGCGGACGGAAAAGGATACGAGCAGTACTTC.

The chain is built from TRBV6-5 and TRBJ2-1; possible D gene TRBD2, 6 bases. Trimming left V 5 bases short and J 6 bases short, with 20 bases between. Germline lookup yields CDR1 MNHEY and CDR2 SVGAGI. The CDR3 runs 16 residues. Here the CDR3 reads CASSKPGLAFGNEQFF. The CDR3 DNA sequence: TGTGCCAGCAGTAAACCGGGACTCGCCTTCGGCAATGAGCAGTTCTTC.

This clonotype was counted only a few times. The chain recombines TRBV29-1 with TRBJ1-1; D gene ambiguous. CDR1 SQVTM and CDR2 ANQGSEA come from the germline V gene. The CDR3 consists of 15 residues. Between the trimmed V and J ends, which lost 4 bases and 0 bases, there was a span of 15 bases. The CDR3 loop reads CSVANAVRMNTEAFF. CDR3 DNA sequence: TGCAGCGTTGCGAATGCGGTGAGAATGAACACTGAAGCTTTCTTT.

In its sample, this clonotype was seen a few times. The chain has TRBV20-1 and TRBJ1-5; D is undetermined. Germline-derived CDR1 and CDR2 are DFQATT and SNEGSKA (reference sequence). CDR3 length equals 12 residues. Between the trimmed V and J ends, which lost 3 bases and 6 bases, there was a span of 9 bases. The CDR3 DNA follows: TGCAGTGCTAGCTTGAACGTTCAGCCCCAGCATTTT. It yields the protein CSASLNVQPQHF.

The genes are TRBV5-6 and TRBJ2-7; D possibly corresponds to TRBD1 (7 bases). The V end lost 1 base, the J end lost 5 bases, and 16 bases lay between the germline ends. CDR3 length: 15 amino acids. Germline values: CDR1 SGHDT, CDR2 YYEEEE. The CDR3 DNA follows: TGTGCCAGCAGCTTGCCCTCAGGGGGGTTCAACGAGCAGTACTTC. It is translated as CASSLPSGGFNEQYF.